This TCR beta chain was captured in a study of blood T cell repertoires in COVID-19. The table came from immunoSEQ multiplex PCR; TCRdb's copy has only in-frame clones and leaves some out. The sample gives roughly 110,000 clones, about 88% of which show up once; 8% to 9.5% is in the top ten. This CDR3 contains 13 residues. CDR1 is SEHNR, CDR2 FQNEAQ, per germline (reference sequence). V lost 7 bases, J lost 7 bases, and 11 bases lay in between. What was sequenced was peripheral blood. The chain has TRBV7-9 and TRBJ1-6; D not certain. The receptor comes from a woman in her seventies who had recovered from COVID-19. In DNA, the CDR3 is TGTGCCAGCACGGAACTTATAAATTCACCCCTCCACTTT. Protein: CASTELINSPLHF.